The text below deals with one TCR beta chain. The V gene lost 3 bases and the J gene lost 5 bases, with 14 bases spanning the gap. Germline V gives CDR1 GTSNPN, CDR2 SVGIG (reference sequence). This CDR3 is built from 14 residues. This entry belongs to a study of shared T cell receptors in the human thymus. This table comes from immunoSEQ multiplex PCR, and its TCRdb copy is limited to in-frame clones, with some not included. Of approximately 490,000 clones in the sample, roughly 74% were seen once. The sample was also reused in another study, on human thymus T cells. From that report: Congenital heart defects were the reason for the corrective surgery that the donors, healthy Finnish infants, were having. Resections obtained during corrective heart surgery supplied the thymus tissue. In thymic and blood repertoires alike, V and J usage looked biased. Related research examined unrelated individuals and reported that their thymic repertoires overlapped highly.

The receptor comes from a boy under two years old with a congenital heart defect. V is TRBV30 and J is TRBJ1-5; D ambiguous. Sequencing was performed on thymocytes. The CDR3 reads CAWRGREWDQPQHF. CDR3 nucleotide sequence: TGTGCCTGGAGAGGTCGGGAGTGGGATCAGCCCCAGCATTTT.